These 25 T cell receptor beta chains share one sample of origin, sequenced in a study of regulatory T cells in long-lasting Graves disease. Sequencing libraries for TCR beta were prepared with iRepertoire HTBI primers and Arm-PCR of CDR3 regions. TCRdb redid the calling of the multiplex PCR reads with MiXCR, one entry per CDR3 protein. The table lists 240,000 or so distinct CDR3 sequences, 20% of them singletons. Stated time point: newly diagnosed GD, antithyroid drugs for less than 3 months. Preparation of the TCR library used RNA extracted from PBMCs. The specimen comprised peripheral blood mononuclear cells (PBMCs), sampled at new diagnosis, from a patient treated with antithyroid drugs. All receptors come from a female donor with Graves disease.

Concerning this clonotype: Germline and junction disagree at one end, which may indicate a read error. The chain is built from TRBV11-3 and TRBJ2-1; TRBD2 might be the D (5 bases). The CDR3 is 16 residues long. CDR1 is SGHNT, CDR2 YENEEA, per germline. The CDR3 DNA is TGCGCCAGCAGCTTGGATCTGGGGAGCTCCTACAATGAGCAGTTCTTC. As protein: CASSLDLGSSYNEQFF.

This clonotype was counted only a few times. This chain uses TRBV20-1 with TRBJ1-6; no clear D gene. Per the germline V gene, CDR1 is DFQATT and CDR2 is SNEGSKA (reference sequence). The CDR3 covers 15 residues. V lost 6 bases to trimming and J lost 5 bases, with 17 bases between them. CDR3 sequence (DNA): TGCAGTGCGCGAGCGGGCGCTTCTAATAATTCACCCCTCCACTTT. Encoded protein: CSARAGASNNSPLHF.

V is TRBV12-3 or TRBV12-4 and J is TRBJ2-2, with TRBD2 matching 10 bases. The CDR3 sequence is 15 residues long. V lost 10 bases and J lost 6; bases outside the gene matches: 11. CDR3 loop: CAIKAGLADSGELFF. CDR3 bases: TGTGCCATTAAGGCCGGACTAGCGGACTCCGGGGAGCTGTTTTTT.

Ten or more counts support this clonotype. In DNA, the CDR3 is TGCAGTGCTCCAACATCAGGTGGGCTAGCGGGAGGCGAGCAGTACTTC. Protein product: CSAPTSGGLAGGEQYF. The chain recombines TRBV20-1 with TRBJ2-7, with 11 bases matching TRBD2. Germline lookup yields CDR1 DFQATT and CDR2 SNEGSKA (reference sequence). After removal of 5 bases from V and 6 bases from J, the junction contained 15 bases not matched to a gene. The CDR3 runs to 16 residues.

This clonotype came up a few times. The chain couples TRBV2 to TRBJ2-3; TRBD2 matches 9 bases. V gave up 7 bases and J gave up 4 bases; unmatched junction bases: 3. The germline V gene encodes CDR1 SNHLY and CDR2 FYNNEI. The CDR3 spans 13 residues. Here the CDR3 reads CASIAGGPDTQYF. DNA of the CDR3: TGTGCCAGCATCGCGGGGGGGCCAGATACGCAGTATTTT.

This clonotype was seen ten or more times. This chain joins TRBV18 and TRBJ1-5; D is ambiguous. The germline CDR1 and CDR2 sequences are KGHSH and LQKENI. The germline V and J ends were trimmed by 2 bases and 4 bases, with 9 bases remaining between them. The length of the CDR3 is 14 residues. The chain's CDR3 is CASSPMEGNQPQHF. CDR3 DNA sequence: TGTGCCAGCTCACCAATGGAGGGAAATCAGCCCCAGCATTTT.

This clonotype came up many times. The rearrangement uses TRBV7-9 and TRBJ2-5; D gene ambiguous. CDR1 is SEHNR, CDR2 FQNEAQ, per germline (reference sequence). V gave up 5 bases and J gave up 5 bases, with 9 bases separating them. The CDR3 consists of 12 residues. The CDR3 loop reads CASSRRLETQYF. DNA for the CDR3: TGTGCCAGCAGCCGTCGCCTCGAGACCCAGTACTTC.

This clonotype was seen at least ten times. J is TRBJ2-6 and V is TRBV11-1; TRBD1 or TRBD2 may be the D gene (5 bases each). V gave up 4 bases and J gave up 0 bases, with 22 bases separating them. The CDR3 loop spans 20 amino acids. From germline, CDR1 is SGHAT and CDR2 FQDESV (reference sequence). CDR3 in amino acids: CASSSPGDATIPSGANVLTF. DNA of the CDR3: TGTGCCAGCAGCTCCCCTGGGGACGCCACTATTCCCTCTGGGGCCAACGTCCTGACTTTC.

This clonotype has more than one count but fewer than ten. This rearrangement joins TRBV19 to TRBJ1-5; D call uncertain. CDR1 is LNHDA and CDR2 is SQIVND in the germline V gene (reference sequence). The CDR3 contains 13 residues. Between the trimmed V and J ends, which lost 7 bases and 2 bases, there was a span of 9 bases. CDR3 nucleotide sequence: TGTGCCAGTAATGGGGAAGGCAATCAGCCCCAGCATTTT. Translated: CASNGEGNQPQHF.

As for this clonotype: This likely stems from a read error, as it lies one base from a far larger clone. The V call is TRBV11-3, the J call TRBJ2-7, with a tentative D call TRBD1 (6 bases). Germline V lookup: CDR1 SGHNT, CDR2 YENEEA. With 5 bases removed from V and 7 bases from J, the gap between germline ends came to 24 bases. The CDR3 length is 16 residues. The CDR3 DNA follows: TGTGCCAGCAGCAAAAATACAAGGACAGATTACTATGAGCAGTACTTC. Its protein is CASSKNTRTDYYEQYF.

Ten or more counts support this clonotype. This CDR3 reads CASSYSISGADTQYF. CDR3 sequence (DNA): TGTGCCAGCAGTTACTCGATCAGCGGAGCAGATACGCAGTATTTT. This chain joins TRBV6-2 or TRBV6-3 and TRBJ2-3; possible D gene TRBD2, 5 bases. V gave up 0 bases and J gave up 4 bases, with 11 bases separating them. The germline CDR1 and CDR2 sequences are MNHEY and SVGEGT. The length of the CDR3 is 15 residues.

This clonotype was seen many times. The rearrangement joins TRBV28 to TRBJ2-7; no reliable D call. The length of the CDR3 is 13 residues. The germline V and J ends were trimmed by 7 bases and 1 base, with 11 bases remaining between them. In germline, CDR1 is MDHEN, CDR2 SYDVKM. The CDR3 nucleotides are TGTGCCAGCATGAGGACGTCGTCCTACGAGCAGTACTTC. Its translation is CASMRTSSYEQYF.

This clonotype appeared a few times. The chain uses TRBV29-1 and TRBJ2-1, with 9 nucleotides matching TRBD2. Germline V CDR1 and CDR2: SQVTM, ANQGSEA. The CDR3 contains 14 residues. The V and J ends lost 3 bases and 9 bases, in that order; junction bases with no gene match: 9. This CDR3 is CSVELRGGLGEQFF. CDR3 nucleotides: TGCAGCGTTGAGTTGCGGGGGGGCTTGGGTGAGCAGTTCTTC.

Many counts were recorded for this clonotype. The chain links TRBV19 to TRBJ2-5; tentatively, D is TRBD1 or TRBD2 (5 bases each). Germline values: CDR1 LNHDA, CDR2 SQIVND (reference sequence). The V gene lost 6 bases and the J gene lost 4 bases, with 21 bases spanning the gap. CDR3 length: 16 amino acids. CDR3 in amino acids: CASSYLRGGDRETQYF. DNA for the CDR3: TGTGCCAGTAGCTACCTCCGAGGAGGAGACAGAGAGACCCAGTACTTC.

This clonotype was detected ten times or more. The chain links TRBV7-2 to TRBJ1-1; tentatively, D is TRBD1 (5 bases). The CDR3 is 13 residues long. The V end was cut by 6 bases, the J end by 2 bases, with 10 bases between. Germline values: CDR1 SGHTA, CDR2 FQGNSA. The CDR3 loop is CASSPGQNTEAFF. DNA of the CDR3: TGTGCCAGCAGTCCCGGACAAAACACTGAAGCTTTCTTT.

This clonotype was seen a handful of times. CDR3 nucleotide sequence: TGCGCCAGCAGCCAAGATCCGGCAGCGGGGTATGGCTACACCTTC. This sequence encodes CASSQDPAAGYGYTF. The chain carries TRBV4-1 and TRBJ1-2; unclear D gene. Germline CDR1 MGHRA, CDR2 YSYEKL. Trimming shortened V by 0 bases and J by 5 bases, and 13 bases separated the two germline ends. The CDR3 length is 15 residues.

The table lists this clonotype with many counts. The V gene is TRBV20-1, the J gene TRBJ2-1, with D uncertain. Germline values: CDR1 DFQATT, CDR2 SNEGSKA (reference sequence). There are 16 residues in the CDR3. V lost 5 bases to trimming and J lost 4 bases, with 21 bases between them. This CDR3 is CSAAAGLEISYNEQFF. CDR3 coding DNA: TGCAGTGCTGCCGCTGGTCTCGAAATATCGTACAATGAGCAGTTCTTC.

This clonotype was counted many times. This sequence joins TRBV6-2 or TRBV6-3 and TRBJ1-2, with D maybe TRBD1 (5 bases). V lost 0 bases and J lost 5, with 13 bases in between. The CDR3 is 15 amino acids. From germline, CDR1 is MNHEY and CDR2 SVGEGT. CDR3 amino acids: CASSYSAVGEYGYTF. DNA of the CDR3: TGTGCCAGCAGTTACTCGGCCGTGGGGGAGTATGGCTACACCTTC.

This clonotype occurred many times. The chain is built from TRBV20-1 and TRBJ2-3; 7 bases fit TRBD2. The length of the CDR3 is 16 residues. V was clipped by 0 bases and J by 0 bases; unmatched bases: 6. Per germline, CDR1 DFQATT and CDR2 SNEGSKA (reference sequence). As DNA, the CDR3 is TGCAGTGCTAGAGATGGGAGCGGGACTAGCACAGATACGCAGTATTTT. Translated: CSARDGSGTSTDTQYF.

In regard to this clonotype: A much larger clone sits a single nucleotide away, making a read error possible. The V and J genes are TRBV12-3 or TRBV12-4 and TRBJ2-5; D tentatively reads TRBD1 or TRBD2 (5 bases each). The J call may be incorrect, as the DNA end agrees better with TRBJ2-1. The CDR3 is 13 residues long. CDR3 coding DNA: TGTGCCAGCAGTGGGGGAGCAGGATATGAGCAGTTCTTC. Protein sequence: CASSGGAGYEQFF.

The gene calls are TRBV27 and TRBJ2-6, with D tentatively TRBD2 (7 bases). Between the trimmed V and J ends, which lost 5 bases and 3 bases, there was a span of 20 bases. The CDR3 length is 18 residues. The germline CDR1 and CDR2 sequences are MNHEY and SMNVEV (reference sequence). CDR3 sequence: CASSLLWGGASGANVLTF. The CDR3, as DNA: TGTGCCAGCAGTCTACTATGGGGGGGCGCAAGTGGGGCCAACGTCCTGACTTTC.

This clonotype showed up many times. In nucleotides, the CDR3 is TGCAGTGCTAGGGGGGCGGGATCCGCCAATGAGCAGTTCTTC. Translated: CSARGAGSANEQFF. This chain joins TRBV20-1 and TRBJ2-1, with D perhaps being TRBD1 or TRBD2 (6 bases each). The CDR3 contains 14 residues. The germline V and J ends were trimmed by 3 bases and 6 bases, with 15 bases remaining between them. Germline loops: CDR1 DFQATT, CDR2 SNEGSKA (reference sequence).

This clonotype showed up many times. The chain uses TRBV20-1 and TRBJ1-4; TRBD1 aligns across 7 bases. CDR1 is DFQATT, CDR2 SNEGSKA, per germline (reference sequence). This CDR3 contains 15 residues. Trimming took 1 base from V and 7 from J; bases not matched to a gene: 9. The CDR3 coding sequence is TGCAGTGCTAGAGCTCCAATCGACAGGGCTGAAAAACTGTTTTTT. Amino acids: CSARAPIDRAEKLFF.

Many counts were recorded for this clonotype. The V call is TRBV7-2, the J call TRBJ2-1; the match to TRBD1 covers 7 bases. Germline trimming cut 2 bases from V and 7 bases from J; bases unmatched to any gene: 2. CDR1 and CDR2 (germline): SGHTA, FQGNSA. The CDR3 extends over 13 amino acids. The CDR3 nucleotides are TGTGCCAGCAGCTTACTACAGGGGAATGAGCAGTTCTTC. This translates into CASSLLQGNEQFF. Drawing the rest from reference TRBV7-2 and TRBJ2-1, the complete variable domain is GAGVSQSPSNKVTEKGKDVELRCDPISGHTALYWYRQSLGQGLEFLIYFQGNSAPDKSGLPSDRFSAERTGGSVSTLTIQRTQQEDSAVYLCASSLLQGNEQFFGPGTRLTVL.

This clonotype occurred many times. This sequence joins TRBV11-3 and TRBJ1-3; 10 positions agree with TRBD1. Germline V gene sequence: CDR1 SGHNT, CDR2 YENEEA. The CDR3 extends over 14 amino acids. With V trimmed by 5 bases and J by 3 bases, 1 base remained unmatched. CDR3: CASSGTGVGNTIYF. In DNA form, the CDR3 reads TGTGCCAGCAGCGGGACAGGGGTTGGAAACACCATATATTTT.